The TCR beta chain described here comes from a study of T cell responses to AZD1222 COVID-19 vaccine. Study-wide results and limits: Variant regions that are unmutated are reportedly the target of nearly half of spike-specific TCRs.

The CDR3 consists of 16 residues. Trimming at V came to 5 bases and at J to 2 bases, leaving 5 bases not matched to a gene. Germline CDR1 reads LNHDA; CDR2 reads SQIVND (reference sequence). On this clone: Its specificity is not known.

TCRdb keeps only in-frame clones here, not all; method: immunoSEQ multiplex PCR. The table includes roughly 170,000 clones, almost 90% detected once. The V call is TRBV19, the J call TRBJ2-3; TRBD2 aligns across 12 bases. This receptor was taken from an adult in good health. The sample consisted of peripheral blood, taken on day 0 of AZD1222 vaccination. CDR3 sequence reads: CASSSGLAGLTDTQYF. The CDR3 DNA follows: TGTGCCAGTAGTTCTGGACTAGCGGGGCTCACAGATACGCAGTATTTT.